These 22 T cell receptor beta chains came from one sample sequenced in a study of vaccination effects on CD4 cells after COVID-19 (dated 2022 in TCRdb). In the ViraFEST assay, PBMC were stimulated with viral peptide pools, and TCR sequencing was then used to find antigen-specific CD4+ T cell clonotypes based on their expansion. After around 11 days of culture, CD4+ T cells were isolated with the EasySep CD4+ T cell isolation kit. PCR-confirmed SARS-CoV-2 infection had occurred in convalescent patients between March and December 2020, before the Alpha, Beta and Delta variants emerged in the United States. Their recognized antigens are unknown. The method behind the library was the immunoSEQ multiplex PCR assay. The table was pulled from immuneACCESS by TCRdb, which kept in-frame rearrangements only. Such tables lose some clones; where checked, under half of the loss comes from unresolved V genes, and the rest has no known cause. Across this sample there are under 20,000 clones, with roughly 72% seen only once. Roughly 15% of the sample belongs to the ten largest clones.

Sequencing used CD4+ T cells from PBMCs cultured with SARS-CoV-2 spike peptides, obtained before COVID-19 vaccination. Taken with the paper, the label for cell subset or site translates to: SARS-CoV-2 spike overlapping peptide pool stimulation. The origin of the receptors is a human donor who had a prior SARS-CoV-2 infection.

The genes are TRBV5-1 and TRBJ2-3; 14 positions agree with TRBD2. Trimming removed 4 bases from V and 0 bases from J; junction bases left unmatched: 7. The CDR3 has 18 amino acids. CDR1 and CDR2 (germline): SGHRS, YFSETQ. CDR3 in DNA: TGCGCCAGCAGCACCGGGACTAGCGGGAGTCTTAGCACAGATACGCAGTATTTT. This gives the protein CASSTGTSGSLSTDTQYF.

The V gene is TRBV5-1, the J gene TRBJ2-1; 15 nucleotides match TRBD2. Per the germline V gene, CDR1 is SGHRS and CDR2 is YFSETQ. This CDR3 is built from 18 residues. After removal of 4 bases from V and 4 bases from J, the junction contained 9 bases not matched to a gene. CDR3 DNA sequence: TGCGCCAGCAGCCCGCAAGGGACTAGCGGGGGGAGTTACAATGAGCAGTTCTTC. It translates to CASSPQGTSGGSYNEQFF.

This clone was seen only once. The rearrangement joins TRBV24-1 to TRBJ1-2; D is perhaps TRBD1 (5 bases). The V gene lost 4 bases and the J gene lost 4 bases, with 12 bases spanning the gap. CDR3 length equals 14 residues. The germline gives CDR1 KGHDR, CDR2 SFDVKD. CDR3 bases: TGTGCCACCAGTGACCCAGGGAGGGCCTATGGCTACACCTTC. Amino acids: CATSDPGRAYGYTF.

V usage is TRBV2 and J usage is TRBJ2-5; 16 bases fit TRBD2. The germline V gene encodes CDR1 SNHLY and CDR2 FYNNEI. This CDR3 has 17 residues. V shed 4 bases, J shed 5 bases, and the junction held 7 bases outside the gene matches. CDR3 residues: CASSVSGLAGGTETQYF. Written as DNA, the CDR3 is TGTGCCAGCAGTGTTTCGGGACTAGCGGGAGGGACGGAGACCCAGTACTTC.

The J gene is TRBJ2-3, the V gene TRBV11-2; 8 bases line up with TRBD2. CDR3 length: 19 residues. J was trimmed by 4 bases and V by 0 bases; bases with no gene match: 15. Looked up from germline, CDR1 is SGHAT and CDR2 is FQNNGV. The CDR3: CASSLDLATLAGFPDTQYF. The CDR3 DNA is TGTGCCAGCAGCTTAGATTTGGCTACTTTAGCGGGATTCCCAGATACGCAGTATTTT.

The gene calls are TRBV12-5 and TRBJ1-5, with 7 bases lining up with TRBD1. Germline V gene sequence: CDR1 LGHNT, CDR2 FRNRAP. J lost 0 bases, V lost 5 bases, and 16 bases had no gene match. The CDR3 loop spans 19 amino acids. The CDR3 nucleotides are TGTGCTAGTGGTCTGACTACAGGGGACAGCCTATATAGCAATCAGCCCCAGCATTTT. Encoded protein: CASGLTTGDSLYSNQPQHF.

The V call is TRBV11-2, the J call TRBJ1-1; 10 bases fit TRBD1. The CDR3 extends over 16 amino acids. CDR1 SGHAT and CDR2 FQNNGV come from the germline V gene. Trimming at V came to 6 bases and at J to 0 bases, leaving 7 bases not matched to a gene. The CDR3 DNA sequence: TGTGCCAGCAGGGAGCGGGACAGGGGATTGAACACTGAAGCTTTCTTT. This encodes CASRERDRGLNTEAFF. Complete variable domain (other parts from reference TRBV11-2 and TRBJ1-1): EAGVAQSPRYKIIEKRQSVAFWCNPISGHATLYWYQQILGQGPKLLIQFQNNGVVDDSQLPKDRFSAERLKGVDSTLKIQPAKLEDSAVYLCASRERDRGLNTEAFFGQGTRLTVV.

J is TRBJ1-2 and V is TRBV28; TRBD1 aligns across 7 bases. The CDR3 is made up of 13 amino acids. The junction had 2 bases not matched to a gene; V was cut back by 4 bases and J by 3 bases. Germline lookup yields CDR1 MDHEN and CDR2 SYDVKM. This CDR3 reads CASSSGQDYGYTF. As DNA, the CDR3 is TGTGCCAGCAGTTCAGGACAGGACTATGGCTACACCTTC.

The chain carries TRBV11-3 and TRBJ1-1, with D unclear. With 0 bases removed from V and 4 bases from J, the gap between germline ends came to 6 bases. This CDR3 is built from 13 residues. Per germline, CDR1 SGHNT and CDR2 YENEEA. CDR3 in amino acids: CASSLEGSTEAFF. The CDR3 DNA follows: TGTGCCAGCAGCTTAGAGGGGAGCACTGAAGCTTTCTTT.

The V gene is TRBV24-1, the J gene TRBJ2-2, with a weak D call TRBD2 (6 bases). Germline CDR1 reads KGHDR; CDR2 reads SFDVKD. V was pared by 0 bases and J by 6 bases, with 13 bases between. CDR3 length: 16 residues. The CDR3 sequence: CATSDLGGIEPGELFF. Written as DNA, the CDR3 is TGTGCCACCAGTGATTTGGGCGGGATCGAACCCGGGGAGCTGTTTTTT.

CDR3: CAWSLARGGTQYF. For the CDR3, the DNA is TGTGCCTGGAGTTTGGCCCGGGGTGGGACCCAGTACTTC. J is TRBJ2-5 and V is TRBV30; tentative D call: TRBD2 (5 bases). Germline values: CDR1 GTSNPN, CDR2 SVGIG (reference sequence). The V gene lost 2 bases and the J gene lost 7 bases, with 14 bases spanning the gap. This CDR3 has 13 amino acids.

The chain recombines TRBV29-1 with TRBJ2-5; D possibly matches TRBD1 or TRBD2 (5 bases each). This CDR3 comprises 13 residues. Germline lookup yields CDR1 SQVTM and CDR2 ANQGSEA. V shed 3 bases and J shed 4 bases, with 12 bases lying between them. CDR3 bases: TGCAGCGTTGACGACAAAGGGACAGAGACCCAGTACTTC. It encodes CSVDDKGTETQYF.

This chain links TRBV24-1 with TRBJ1-1; D is uncertain. CDR3 length: 17 amino acids. Germline CDR1 KGHDR, CDR2 SFDVKD. The V end was cut by 3 bases, the J end by 0 bases, with 16 bases between. The CDR3: CATSDNAVCRLNTEAFF. The CDR3 DNA is TGTGCCACCAGTGATAATGCGGTCTGCCGATTGAACACTGAAGCTTTCTTT.

This chain connects TRBV7-2 to TRBJ2-7; D may correspond to TRBD1 or TRBD2 (6 bases each). CDR1 SGHTA and CDR2 FQGNSA come from the germline V gene. The V end was cut by 1 base, the J end by 0 bases, with 16 bases between. CDR3 length: 17 amino acids. The CDR3 loop is CASSLEGGLISSYEQYF. The CDR3 coding sequence is TGTGCCAGCAGCTTAGAGGGGGGACTGATAAGCTCCTACGAGCAGTACTTC.

For the CDR3, the DNA is TGTGCCAGTAGTATTGCGGGGTCAGATACGCAGTATTTT. As protein: CASSIAGSDTQYF. The V call is TRBV19, the J call TRBJ2-3; weak D call: TRBD2 (6 bases). The CDR3 runs 13 residues. V lost 3 bases to trimming and J lost 4 bases, with 8 bases between them. Germline V gives CDR1 LNHDA, CDR2 SQIVND (reference sequence).

The V and J genes are TRBV13 and TRBJ2-3; 12 bases align to TRBD2. The V gene's germline CDR1 is PRHDT and CDR2 FYEKMQ (reference sequence). V was clipped by 5 bases and J by 6 bases; unmatched bases: 9. The CDR3 length is 16 residues. In DNA, the CDR3 is TGTGCCAGCAGCCCGCGACTAGCGGGAGCTTCGGATACGCAGTATTTT. Its translation: CASSPRLAGASDTQYF.

This clone was seen a few times. The chain uses TRBV5-1 and TRBJ2-1, with D tentatively TRBD2 (6 bases). V shed 0 bases and J shed 2 bases, with 15 bases lying between them. In germline, CDR1 is SGHRS, CDR2 YFSETQ. There are 17 residues in the CDR3. As DNA, the CDR3 is TGCGCCAGCAGCTTGGCCGGGGGAGTTCCCGCCTACAATGAGCAGTTCTTC. It yields the protein CASSLAGGVPAYNEQFF.

The CDR3 bases are TGTGCCAGCTCACCCAACGGACAAGCCTCTGGAAACACCATATATTTT. It encodes CASSPNGQASGNTIYF. The chain combines TRBV18 with TRBJ1-3, with a weak D call TRBD1 (5 bases). Germline V lookup: CDR1 KGHSH, CDR2 LQKENI. V was pared by 3 bases and J by 0 bases, with 12 bases between. There are 16 residues in the CDR3.

The sample holds a few counts of this clone. This chain connects TRBV19 to TRBJ1-4; D unclear. This CDR3 spans 11 amino acids. Per germline, CDR1 LNHDA and CDR2 SQIVND (reference sequence). V shed 6 bases and J shed 5 bases, with 4 bases lying between them. CDR3 bases: TGTGCCAGTAGCAGGAATGAAAAACTGTTTTTT. Translation gives CASSRNEKLFF.

The chain is built from TRBV25-1 and TRBJ2-7; maybe TRBD2 (6 bases). Trimming took 6 bases from V and 5 from J, leaving 23 bases between them. Per germline, CDR1 MGHDK and CDR2 SYGVNS. CDR3 length: 16 amino acids. The CDR3 coding sequence is TGTGCCAGCAGCCCACCCTCCAGGGCCGGGGGTAACGAGCAGTACTTC. The encoded protein is CASSPPSRAGGNEQYF.

V and J are TRBV7-3 and TRBJ2-7; TRBD1 aligns across 7 bases. V trimming: 5 bases; J trimming: 1 base; junction bases outside the gene matches: 5. The CDR3 sequence is 14 residues long. CDR1 SGHTA and CDR2 FQGTGA come from the germline V gene. As DNA, the CDR3 is TGTGCCAGCAGCCGGGACAGCCAATCCTACGAGCAGTACTTC. This sequence encodes CASSRDSQSYEQYF.

The chain combines TRBV24-1 with TRBJ2-2; perhaps TRBD2 as D (6 bases). The V gene lost 0 bases and the J gene lost 7 bases, with 14 bases spanning the gap. This CDR3 contains 16 residues. Germline CDR1 KGHDR, CDR2 SFDVKD. CDR3 protein: CATSDLNGRDVGELFF. CDR3 sequence (DNA): TGTGCCACCAGTGATTTGAACGGGAGAGATGTCGGGGAGCTGTTTTTT.